The 23 T cell receptor beta chains in this list originate from one sample, sequenced in a study of CD8 T cells in acute hepatitis C reinfection. As for time point: naive CD8 control sorted from an acute-time-point sample. Method: immunoSEQ multiplex PCR; TCRdb's copy keeps in-frame clones and lacks some. Found here are around 34,000 clones, 80% to 90% of them singletons; the top ten hold 0.5% to 0.65%. Sequencing was performed on naive CD8+ T cells from PBMCs. Receptors originate from a man aged 30 to 39 with chronic hepatitis C.

This clone has a handful of counts. Written as DNA, the CDR3 is TGTGCCAGTTCCTACGCAAGCTCCTACGAGCAGTACTTC. Residues: CASSYASSYEQYF. This rearrangement joins TRBV19 to TRBJ2-7, with unresolved D. This CDR3 region has 13 residues. The germline gives CDR1 LNHDA, CDR2 SQIVND (reference sequence). Trimming took 8 bases from V and 0 from J, leaving 11 bases between them. Full variable domain (outside the CDR3, taken from reference TRBV19 and TRBJ2-7): DGGITQSPKYLFRKEGQNVTLSCEQNLNHDAMYWYRQDPGQGLRLIYYSQIVNDFQKGDIAEGYSVSREKKESFPLTVTSAQKNPTAFYLCASSYASSYEQYFGPGTRLTVT.

The rearrangement links TRBV5-4 to TRBJ2-7, with 12 positions matching TRBD2. There are 14 residues in the CDR3. Germline CDR1 is SGHNT and CDR2 is YYREEE (reference sequence). Trimming took 4 bases from V and 3 from J; bases not matched to a gene: 2. The CDR3 nucleotides read TGTGCCAGCAGCACGGGACTAGCGGGCTACGAGCAGTACTTC. Its translation is CASSTGLAGYEQYF.

This chain connects TRBV19 to TRBJ1-1; D gene unclear. The ends were cut back, 3 bases at V and 4 bases at J, with 9 bases in the middle. This CDR3 is built from 13 residues. In germline, CDR1 is LNHDA, CDR2 SQIVND (reference sequence). The CDR3 loop is CASSMGWLTEAFF. As DNA, the CDR3 is TGTGCCAGTAGTATGGGGTGGCTCACTGAAGCTTTCTTT.

This clone has just a few counts. The chain joins TRBV19 to TRBJ1-2, with D possibly matching TRBD1 (6 bases). Germline lookup yields CDR1 LNHDA and CDR2 SQIVND (reference sequence). Deletions cut 7 bases from V and 4 bases from J, with 13 bases between. The CDR3 totals 13 residues. As DNA, the CDR3 is TGTGCCAGTAAGCCCCAGGGGCTCTATGGCTACACCTTC. It encodes CASKPQGLYGYTF.

This clone was seen once. This sequence joins TRBV5-1 and TRBJ1-2, with D hard to call. Germline V gives CDR1 SGHRS, CDR2 YFSETQ. CDR3 length: 13 amino acids. The V end lost 0 bases, the J end lost 0 bases, and 3 bases lay between the germline ends. The CDR3 loop reads CASSLDTNYGYTF. The CDR3 DNA reads TGCGCCAGCAGCTTGGACACTAACTATGGCTACACCTTC.

In this sample, this clone turned up a few times. The chain couples TRBV7-2 to TRBJ2-7; 8 nucleotides match TRBD1. The V gene end was trimmed by 5 bases and the J gene end by 5 bases; junction bases not matched to a gene: 5. The germline V gene has CDR1 SGHTA and CDR2 FQGNSA. The CDR3 length is 13 residues. The CDR3 loop is CASSLGQGNEQYF. DNA of the CDR3: TGTGCCAGCAGCCTCGGACAGGGCAACGAGCAGTACTTC.

The chain joins TRBV6-1 to TRBJ2-7, with D unresolved. The V gene's germline CDR1 is MNHNS and CDR2 SASEGT. CDR3 length: 13 amino acids. Trimming removed 2 bases at V and 5 bases at J, with 10 bases between. In nucleotides, the CDR3 is TGTGCCAGCAGTGAATTGGGTGTAAACGAGCAGTACTTC. Protein sequence: CASSELGVNEQYF.

This clone was recorded only once. The rearrangement links TRBV11-2 to TRBJ2-5; D gene ambiguous. V was pared by 1 base and J by 2 bases, with 11 bases between. Germline assignment: CDR1 SGHAT and CDR2 FQNNGV. The CDR3 is 15 amino acids. For the CDR3, the DNA is TGTGCCAGCAGCTTAGCGTTGTTAAATCAAGAGACCCAGTACTTC. Translating it yields CASSLALLNQETQYF.

The chain combines TRBV27 with TRBJ1-1, with a tentative D call TRBD1 (5 bases). Germline V gene data show CDR1 as MNHEY and CDR2 as SMNVEV (reference sequence). The V end lost 0 bases, the J end lost 5 bases, and 10 bases lay between the germline ends. The CDR3 has 14 residues. In nucleotides, the CDR3 is TGTGCCAGCAGTTTATCTCGGGCAGGGACTGAAGCTTTCTTT. Encoded protein: CASSLSRAGTEAFF.

The chain combines TRBV27 with TRBJ1-2; D not certain. CDR3 length equals 12 residues. Germline V lookup: CDR1 MNHEY, CDR2 SMNVEV (reference sequence). V shed 5 bases and J shed 4 bases, with 8 bases lying between them. Here the CDR3 DNA reads TGTGCCAGCAGTGCCCCTGGCTATGGCTACACCTTC. Translated, it gives CASSAPGYGYTF.

This clone is a singleton in its sample. This chain uses TRBV18 with TRBJ1-1; no firm D call. The CDR3 totals 15 residues. Per germline, CDR1 KGHSH and CDR2 LQKENI. V was cut by 6 bases and J by 2 bases, with 16 bases left in between. CDR3 nucleotides: TGTGCCAGCTCCCTCCCTTTGGGAGAAAACACTGAAGCTTTCTTT. It specifies CASSLPLGENTEAFF.

The J gene is TRBJ2-5, the V gene TRBV28; D uncertain. CDR1 is MDHEN, CDR2 SYDVKM, per germline. The CDR3 contains 12 residues. V lost 2 bases to trimming and J lost 2 bases, with 3 bases between them. The chain's CDR3 is CASSLGQETQYF. The CDR3 DNA is TGTGCCAGCAGTTTAGGGCAAGAGACCCAGTACTTC.

J is TRBJ2-6 and V is TRBV5-4; 7 nucleotides line up with TRBD2. Germline CDR1 is SGHNT and CDR2 is YYREEE (reference sequence). Unmatched junction bases numbered 0, after V lost 3 bases and J lost 0 bases. This CDR3 has 15 amino acids. The CDR3, as DNA: TGTGCCAGCAGCTCTAGCGGCTCTGGGGCCAACGTCCTGACTTTC. Amino acids: CASSSSGSGANVLTF. The full variable domain, in which reference TRBV5-4 and TRBJ2-6 provide the parts outside the CDR3, is ETGVTQSPTHLIKTRGQQVTLRCSSQSGHNTVSWYQQALGQGPQFIFQYYREEENGRGNFPPRFSGLQFPNYSSELNVNALELDDSALYLCASSSSGSGANVLTFGAGSRLTVL.

The J gene is TRBJ2-7, the V gene TRBV27; D is undetermined. The CDR3 sequence is 15 residues long. V was shortened by 0 bases and J by 6 bases, with 15 bases between the two germline ends. The germline gives CDR1 MNHEY, CDR2 SMNVEV (reference sequence). The DNA for the CDR3 is TGTGCCAGCAGTTTATCCCGTCGTCCGGGTGGCGAGCAGTACTTC. As protein: CASSLSRRPGGEQYF.

The chain couples TRBV29-1 to TRBJ2-1, with D perhaps TRBD1 (6 bases). This CDR3 is 12 amino acids long. V gave up 3 bases and J gave up 7 bases, with 10 bases separating them. The germline gives CDR1 SQVTM, CDR2 ANQGSEA. CDR3 loop: CSVDTGMNEQFF. CDR3 in DNA: TGCAGCGTTGATACAGGGATGAATGAGCAGTTCTTC.

The J gene is TRBJ2-7, the V gene TRBV4-1; 8 nucleotides align to TRBD2. The V segment lost 0 bases and the J segment 3 bases; nucleotides outside the gene matches: 7. Germline lookup yields CDR1 MGHRA and CDR2 YSYEKL. The CDR3 covers 16 residues. CDR3 nucleotides: TGCGCCAGCAGCCAAGAGCAAGCGGGGGTGCGCTACGAGCAGTACTTC. This sequence encodes CASSQEQAGVRYEQYF.

The V and J genes are TRBV11-2 and TRBJ2-7; TRBD1 aligns across 11 bases. With V trimmed by 5 bases and J by 3 bases, 6 bases remained unmatched. The CDR3 has 15 residues. Looked up from germline, CDR1 is SGHAT and CDR2 is FQNNGV. The CDR3 here is CASSPRTGGIYEQYF. CDR3 nucleotides: TGTGCCAGCAGCCCGCGGACAGGGGGCATCTACGAGCAGTACTTC. The full variable domain, rest sourced from reference TRBV11-2 and TRBJ2-7, is EAGVAQSPRYKIIEKRQSVAFWCNPISGHATLYWYQQILGQGPKLLIQFQNNGVVDDSQLPKDRFSAERLKGVDSTLKIQPAKLEDSAVYLCASSPRTGGIYEQYFGPGTRLTVT.

The V call is TRBV29-1, the J call TRBJ1-1, with TRBD1 identical over 8 bases. The CDR3 is 12 amino acids. Germline assignment: CDR1 SQVTM and CDR2 ANQGSEA. V was clipped by 6 bases and J by 5 bases; unmatched bases: 5. The CDR3 sequence: CSVDTGGTEAFF. The CDR3 nucleotides are TGCAGCGTAGATACAGGGGGTACTGAAGCTTTCTTT.

The chain couples TRBV27 to TRBJ1-2; 11 nucleotides agree with TRBD1. Germline V lookup: CDR1 MNHEY, CDR2 SMNVEV (reference sequence). The CDR3 extends over 17 amino acids. The trim removed 4 bases at V and 7 bases at J, leaving 14 bases unmatched. DNA of the CDR3: TGTGCCAGCAGTTCCCTCAGGACAGGGGGCTTCCTCTTTGGCTACACCTTC. Its protein product is CASSSLRTGGFLFGYTF.

This clone was detected only a few times. This chain uses TRBV4-3 with TRBJ2-1; weak D call: TRBD2 (6 bases). This CDR3 is 13 amino acids long. The V gene lost 1 base and the J gene lost 10 bases, with 11 bases spanning the gap. CDR1 and CDR2 (germline): LGHNA, YSLEER. CDR3 sequence (DNA): TGCGCCAGCAGCCAAGTAGAAGGGAGGGAGCAGTTCTTC. Translated, it gives CASSQVEGREQFF.

This chain connects TRBV18 to TRBJ2-5; 8 bases map to TRBD1. In germline, CDR1 is KGHSH, CDR2 LQKENI. V lost 5 bases to trimming and J lost 2 bases; unmatched junction nucleotides: 7. The CDR3 has 15 residues. CDR3 sequence (DNA): TGTGCCAGCTCAGCTATCTGGGACAGGCAAGAGACCCAGTACTTC. Its translation is CASSAIWDRQETQYF.

The chain combines TRBV19 with TRBJ2-2; D not resolved. V dropped 4 bases and J dropped 4 bases, with 10 bases sitting between them. The CDR3 is 14 amino acids. The germline V gene has CDR1 LNHDA and CDR2 SQIVND (reference sequence). DNA for the CDR3: TGTGCCAGTAGTACAGGTTTAGGCACCGGGGAGCTGTTTTTT. It is translated as CASSTGLGTGELFF.

The chain links TRBV9 to TRBJ2-1, with 10 nucleotides matching TRBD1. There are 19 residues in the CDR3. CDR1 is SGDLS and CDR2 is YYNGEE in the germline V gene. The V and J ends lost 4 bases and 3 bases, in that order; junction bases with no gene match: 16. The CDR3 bases are TGTGCCAGCAGCTCAAGACAGGGGGCTTGGAAAGGATACTACAATGAGCAGTTCTTC. Translated: CASSSRQGAWKGYYNEQFF.